Each of the 17 T cell receptor beta chains below was sequenced from the same sample in a study of T cell responses to AZD1222 COVID-19 vaccine (TCRdb year 2021). What this sample's time point label stands for: baseline before first vaccination. Preparation of the library involved the immunoSEQ multiplex PCR assay. TCRdb took this table from immuneACCESS and kept in-frame rearrangements with V and J called. Such tables lack part of the clones; where checked against another copy, unresolved V genes explain under half of the gap, and the rest is unexplained. The sample contains around 100,000 clones, approximately 86% of them found a single time. Of the sample, about 5% is held by the ten largest clones. The sequencing used peripheral blood, collected on day 0 of AZD1222 vaccination. The receptors here all came from an adult in good health.

This rearrangement joins TRBV28 to TRBJ1-6; a weak D match, TRBD1 (5 bases). V shed 6 bases and J shed 6 bases, with 12 bases lying between them. The CDR3 loop spans 14 amino acids. The germline V gene has CDR1 MDHEN and CDR2 SYDVKM. The CDR3 spells CASRQTVINSPLHF. The DNA for the CDR3 is TGTGCCAGCAGACAGACAGTAATTAATTCACCCCTCCACTTT. Variable domain in full (rest from reference TRBV28 and TRBJ1-6): DVKVTQSSRYLVKRTGEKVFLECVQDMDHENMFWYRQDPGLGLRLIYFSYDVKMKEKGDIPEGYSVSREKKERFSLILESASTNQTSMYLCASRQTVINSPLHFGNGTRLTVT.

The chain combines TRBV19 with TRBJ1-1, with unresolved D. The CDR3 loop spans 9 amino acids. Looked up from germline, CDR1 is LNHDA and CDR2 is SQIVND (reference sequence). The V end lost 11 bases, the J end lost 8 bases, and 9 bases lay between the germline ends. DNA of the CDR3: TGTGCCCGGCCCCCCGAAGCTTTCTTT. This encodes CARPPEAFF.

CDR3 in DNA: TGTGCCAGCAGTACCCGGTTCACAGATACGCAGTATTTT. Translation gives CASSTRFTDTQYF. The V call is TRBV28, the J call TRBJ2-3; D unclear. This CDR3 contains 13 residues. CDR1 is MDHEN, CDR2 SYDVKM, per germline. The V end was cut by 5 bases, the J end by 2 bases, with 8 bases between.

This clone was found once. This chain joins TRBV29-1 and TRBJ2-1; 8 bases are shared with TRBD2. J was trimmed by 6 bases and V by 4 bases; bases with no gene match: 5. Looked up from germline, CDR1 is SQVTM and CDR2 is ANQGSEA. The CDR3 runs to 13 residues. CDR3 residues: CSVAASGSNEQFF. CDR3 nucleotide sequence: TGCAGCGTTGCGGCTAGCGGGTCCAATGAGCAGTTCTTC.

The chain employs TRBV7-9 and TRBJ2-6; TRBD2 is a possible D gene (5 bases). V was shortened by 1 base and J by 0 bases, with 13 bases between the two germline ends. The CDR3 is made up of 18 amino acids. Germline CDR1 and CDR2: SEHNR and FQNEAQ (reference sequence). The DNA for the CDR3 is TGTGCCAGCAGCTTAGGTGGACTGGTGAGCTCTGGGGCCAACGTCCTGACTTTC. Translated: CASSLGGLVSSGANVLTF.

The chain links TRBV7-2 to TRBJ2-7; D is perhaps TRBD1 or TRBD2 (6 bases each). V was pared by 5 bases and J by 4 bases, with 15 bases between. The V gene's germline CDR1 is SGHTA and CDR2 FQGNSA. CDR3 length: 14 residues. The CDR3, as DNA: TGTGCCAGCAGCCAGACGGGGGCGGTTTACGAGCAGTACTTC. It codes for CASSQTGAVYEQYF.

Details on this clone: This sample includes further DNA sequences coding for the same CDR3. The chain combines TRBV12-3 or TRBV12-4 with TRBJ2-5, with D uncertain. The CDR3 length is 12 residues. V dropped 1 base and J dropped 5 bases, with 5 bases sitting between them. CDR3 in DNA: TGTGCCAGCAGTTTAGAGGGCGAGACCCAGTACTTC. As protein: CASSLEGETQYF.

The V call is TRBV7-3, the J call TRBJ2-2; unclear D gene. This CDR3 region has 14 residues. V lost 4 bases to trimming and J lost 3 bases, with 9 bases between them. Germline assignment: CDR1 SGHTA and CDR2 FQGTGA. CDR3 residues: CASSYGQDTGELFF. The CDR3 DNA reads as TGTGCCAGCAGCTACGGGCAAGACACCGGGGAGCTGTTTTTT.

This rearrangement joins TRBV19 to TRBJ1-3; no firm D call. This CDR3 is built from 13 residues. CDR1 and CDR2 (germline): LNHDA, SQIVND (reference sequence). With 11 bases removed from V and 0 bases from J, the gap between germline ends came to 11 bases. The CDR3 nucleotides read TGTGCCCGCGGTCGGTTCTCTGGAAACACCATATATTTT. It codes for CARGRFSGNTIYF.

This chain uses TRBV3-1 (or the pseudogene TRBV3-2) with TRBJ2-7; 7 positions match TRBD1. The trim removed 2 bases at V and 1 base at J, leaving 2 bases unmatched. The CDR3 has 14 amino acids. Germline assignment: CDR1 LGHDT and CDR2 YNNKEL (reference sequence). Written as DNA, the CDR3 is TGTGCCAGCAGCCAATTCAGGGGGTCCTACGAGCAGTACTTC. Amino acids: CASSQFRGSYEQYF.

This clone was counted only a few times. J is TRBJ2-5 and V is TRBV5-1; 8 positions agree with TRBD2. The CDR3 runs 14 residues. Germline V gives CDR1 SGHRS, CDR2 YFSETQ. With V trimmed by 4 bases and J by 4 bases, 6 bases remained unmatched. In DNA, the CDR3 is TGCGCCAGCAGCGGAGGACTAGCCCCAGAGACCCAGTACTTC. This codes for CASSGGLAPETQYF.

The chain couples TRBV9 to TRBJ2-7; 8 nucleotides match TRBD1. The CDR3 loop spans 14 amino acids. Losses at the gene ends were 2 bases for V and 3 bases for J; bases not matched to a gene: 4. Per the germline V gene, CDR1 is SGDLS and CDR2 is YYNGEE. DNA for the CDR3: TGTGCCAGCAGCGTCGGGACAGGAGACTACGAGCAGTACTTC. This translates into CASSVGTGDYEQYF. The full variable domain, completed using reference TRBV9 and TRBJ2-7, is DSGVTQTPKHLITATGQRVTLRCSPRSGDLSVYWYQQSLDQGLQFLIQYYNGEERAKGNILERFSAQQFPDLHSELNLSSLELGDSALYFCASSVGTGDYEQYFGPGTRLTVT.

This sequence joins TRBV7-8 and TRBJ2-1; 7 bases are shared with TRBD2. The CDR3 spans 15 residues. The germline CDR1 and CDR2 sequences are SGHVS and FQNEAQ. V lost 5 bases and J lost 3; bases outside the gene matches: 7. The CDR3 reads CASSLSGERYNEQFF. CDR3 nucleotide sequence: TGTGCCAGCAGCCTAAGCGGGGAACGCTACAATGAGCAGTTCTTC.

This chain links TRBV25-1 with TRBJ1-1; D remains unclear. There are 13 residues in the CDR3. V dropped 2 bases and J dropped 1 base, with 5 bases sitting between them. Looked up from germline, CDR1 is MGHDK and CDR2 is SYGVNS. This CDR3 reads CASSEVRNTEAFF. CDR3 in DNA: TGTGCCAGCAGTGAAGTGAGGAACACTGAAGCTTTCTTT. The whole variable domain, filled in from reference TRBV25-1 and TRBJ1-1, reads EADIYQTPRYLVIGTGKKITLECSQTMGHDKMYWYQQDPGMELHLIHYSYGVNSTEKGDLSSESTVSRIRTEHFPLTLESARPSHTSQYLCASSEVRNTEAFFGQGTRLTVV.

This sequence joins TRBV30 and TRBJ1-2; 9 nucleotides align to TRBD1. CDR1 is GTSNPN and CDR2 is SVGIG in the germline V gene (reference sequence). The CDR3 is made up of 13 amino acids. Losses at the gene ends were 3 bases for V and 8 bases for J; bases not matched to a gene: 7. The CDR3 DNA sequence: TGTGCCTGGAGCCCGGGACAGGGAGTCGGCTACACCTTC. Its translation: CAWSPGQGVGYTF.

The chain carries TRBV27 and TRBJ2-4; D may be TRBD2 (5 bases). The CDR3 runs 17 residues. The V gene's germline CDR1 is MNHEY and CDR2 SMNVEV (reference sequence). Trimming shortened V by 6 bases and J by 0 bases, and 18 bases separated the two germline ends. The CDR3 sequence is CASRPFGIYEAKNIQYF. The CDR3 DNA is TGTGCCAGCAGACCCTTCGGGATTTACGAAGCCAAAAACATTCAGTACTTC.

The chain joins TRBV3-1 (or the pseudogene TRBV3-2) to TRBJ1-3; D not certain. The CDR3 is 15 residues long. V was shortened by 5 bases and J by 3 bases, with 14 bases between the two germline ends. Germline V gene sequence: CDR1 LGHDT, CDR2 YNNKEL (reference sequence). CDR3 sequence reads: CASSEWVGSGNTIYF. In nucleotides, the CDR3 is TGTGCCAGCAGCGAATGGGTAGGCAGTGGAAACACCATATATTTT.